One and the same sample provided the 30 T cell receptor beta chains below, sequenced in a study of neurological immune-mediated disorders. TCRdb analysed the 5' RACE reads with MiXCR anew, one entry per CDR3 protein. The profile shows about 20,000 distinct CDR3 sequences, more than 2% of them singletons. Input material: PBMCs. These receptors came from a woman younger than 30 with multiple sclerosis.

This clonotype was recorded many times. V and J are TRBV7-9 and TRBJ2-5; perhaps TRBD2 as D (7 bases). Per germline, CDR1 SEHNR and CDR2 FQNEAQ (reference sequence). This CDR3 has 16 residues. Trimming removed 0 bases from V and 2 bases from J, with 13 bases in between. In DNA, the CDR3 is TGTGCCAGCAGCTTAGCAGGGGGACTAACTCAAGAGACCCAGTACTTC. It is translated as CASSLAGGLTQETQYF.

This clonotype was seen many times. The rearrangement joins TRBV15 to TRBJ2-7; D is perhaps TRBD1 (6 bases). CDR3 length: 13 residues. V was cut by 0 bases and J by 6 bases, with 9 bases left in between. CDR1 is LNHNV, CDR2 YYDKDF, per germline (reference sequence). The CDR3 DNA reads TGTGCCACCAGCAGAGACACAGGGACCGAGCAGTACTTC. Protein: CATSRDTGTEQYF.

This clonotype was detected ten times or more. The V gene is TRBV5-1, the J gene TRBJ2-7; 8 bases fit TRBD2. Germline CDR1 reads SGHRS; CDR2 reads YFSETQ. The CDR3 extends over 14 amino acids. V lost 1 base to trimming and J lost 7 bases; unmatched junction nucleotides: 7. The CDR3, as DNA: TGCGCCAGCAGCTTGACGGGAGGGGAACGGGAGCAGTACGTC. Protein: CASSLTGGEREQYV.

CDR3 DNA sequence: TGTGCCAGCAGCCTCCGGGGGTTTCGGGAGCTGTTTTTT. It encodes CASSLRGFRELFF. The V and J genes are TRBV14 and TRBJ2-2, with a weak D call TRBD2 (6 bases). Trimming took 4 bases from V and 9 from J, leaving 12 bases between them. The V gene's germline CDR1 is SGHDN and CDR2 FVKESK. This CDR3 contains 13 residues.

This clonotype came up many times. The chain is built from TRBV27 and TRBJ2-2; 12 positions agree with TRBD2. V shed 6 bases, J shed 6 bases, and the junction held 5 bases outside the gene matches. CDR3 length equals 15 residues. CDR1 and CDR2 from the germline V gene are MNHEY and SMNVEV (reference sequence). The CDR3 loop is CASSSSGGAPGELFF. In nucleotides, the CDR3 is TGTGCCAGCAGCTCTAGCGGGGGGGCCCCCGGGGAGCTGTTTTTT.

This clonotype was counted at least ten times. DNA for the CDR3: TGTGCCAGCAGCCACTTGACGGGGCTCCAAGAGACCCAGTACTTC. Its protein product is CASSHLTGLQETQYF. The genes are TRBV14 and TRBJ2-5, with D tentatively TRBD1 or TRBD2 (5 bases each). CDR1 SGHDN and CDR2 FVKESK come from the germline V gene. V lost 3 bases and J 1 base, leaving 12 bases between the germline ends. The CDR3 is 15 amino acids.

This clonotype appeared many times. The junction shows a germline mismatch at one end, possibly a read error. The chain couples TRBV12-3 or TRBV12-4 to TRBJ1-6; D is unresolved. The CDR3 sequence is 13 residues long. In DNA, the CDR3 is TGTGCCAGCAGTTTGGCCCGGAATTCACCCCTCAACTTT. Translating it yields CASSLARNSPLNF.

This clonotype appeared many times. This chain joins TRBV3-1 and TRBJ1-2, with a tentative D call TRBD1 (5 bases). The germline gives CDR1 LGHDT, CDR2 YNNKEL (reference sequence). V lost 7 bases and J lost 4, with 16 bases in between. CDR3 length equals 14 residues. In DNA form, the CDR3 reads TGTGCCAGCACCCTAACCGGGACGGTCTATGGCTACACCTTC. It yields the protein CASTLTGTVYGYTF.

This clonotype came up many times. This chain joins TRBV6-5 and TRBJ2-4, with 8 bases fitting TRBD2. J was trimmed by 8 bases and V by 0 bases; bases with no gene match: 12. The CDR3 has 17 amino acids. Germline-derived CDR1 and CDR2 are MNHEY and SVGAGI. CDR3 region: CASSYSQGSAGGYIQYF. DNA for the CDR3: TGTGCCAGCAGTTACTCCCAGGGGTCCGCGGGGGGATACATTCAGTACTTC.

This clonotype was recorded many times. This chain joins TRBV10-2 and TRBJ2-3; 8 nucleotides align to TRBD2. Germline V CDR1 and CDR2: WSHSY, SAAADI. V lost 6 bases to trimming and J lost 1 base; unmatched junction nucleotides: 3. The CDR3 is 14 residues long. DNA of the CDR3: TGCGCCAGCAGCTTAGCGGGACGCACAGATACGCAGTATTTT. Protein: CASSLAGRTDTQYF.

The rearrangement links TRBV10-3 to TRBJ2-1; D gene uncertain. V was cut by 0 bases and J by 8 bases, with 8 bases left in between. This CDR3 region has 13 residues. The germline gives CDR1 ENHRY, CDR2 SYGVKD. The CDR3: CAISESKLDEQFF. The CDR3 DNA reads TGTGCCATCAGTGAGTCTAAGCTGGATGAGCAGTTCTTC.

This clonotype showed up many times. The CDR3 loop reads CASSQGYRNTQYF. The DNA for the CDR3 is TGTGCCAGCAGCCAAGGGTATCGAAATACGCAGTATTTT. V is TRBV3-1 and J is TRBJ2-3; D call uncertain. Germline values: CDR1 LGHDT, CDR2 YNNKEL (reference sequence). Trimming stripped 1 base from V and 7 bases from J, with 9 bases between. This CDR3 comprises 13 residues.

V and J are TRBV27 and TRBJ2-7, with TRBD1 matching 8 bases. CDR3 length: 14 residues. CDR1 MNHEY and CDR2 SMNVEV come from the germline V gene (reference sequence). Trimming removed 6 bases from V and 2 bases from J; junction bases left unmatched: 6. DNA for the CDR3: TGTGCCAGCAGCCACGGACAGGGCGCCTACGAGCAGTACTTC. It yields the protein CASSHGQGAYEQYF.

This clonotype occurred many times. This rearrangement joins TRBV20-1 to TRBJ2-4; 9 nucleotides agree with TRBD1. The CDR3 is 16 amino acids. Germline V gene lookup returns CDR1 DFQATT and CDR2 SNEGSKA (reference sequence). J gave up 6 bases and V 8 bases, and 17 bases lay outside the gene matches. CDR3 sequence reads: CSIAPLQGARGNIQYF. The CDR3 coding sequence is TGCAGTATCGCGCCCTTACAGGGGGCCCGTGGAAACATTCAGTACTTC.

This clonotype was observed at least ten times. V and J are TRBV20-1 and TRBJ2-7; TRBD2 matches 9 bases. Germline CDR1 is DFQATT and CDR2 is SNEGSKA (reference sequence). This CDR3 region has 15 residues. J gave up 0 bases and V 0 bases, and 3 bases lay outside the gene matches. CDR3 amino acids: CSARDSGGSSYEQYF. The CDR3 bases are TGCAGTGCTAGAGACAGCGGGGGGTCCTCCTACGAGCAGTACTTC.

This clonotype has a count of ten or more. The J gene is TRBJ2-5, the V gene TRBV12-3 or TRBV12-4; D unresolved. Trimming took 5 bases from V and 6 from J, leaving 19 bases between them. The CDR3 runs to 15 residues. The CDR3 DNA is TGTGCCAGCAGTCTCAGTGGGCAGTCTGGGAAGACCCAGTACTTC. Encoded protein: CASSLSGQSGKTQYF.

This clonotype has at least ten counts. This chain connects TRBV7-8 to TRBJ2-2, with D perhaps being TRBD1 or TRBD2 (6 bases each). The CDR3 sequence is 17 residues long. V lost 5 bases and J 4 bases, leaving 20 bases between the germline ends. The germline V gene has CDR1 SGHVS and CDR2 FQNEAQ. CDR3 nucleotide sequence: TGTGCCAGCAGCATCCACTATTGGGGGGCTGGCACCGGGGAGCTGTTTTTT. Translation: CASSIHYWGAGTGELFF.

This clonotype was counted many times. The CDR3 sequence: CASSFPTGGTDTQYF. For the CDR3, the DNA is TGTGCCAGCAGTTTCCCGACAGGGGGCACAGATACGCAGTATTTT. V is TRBV28 and J is TRBJ2-3; 8 bases line up with TRBD1. The germline V gene has CDR1 MDHEN and CDR2 SYDVKM. This CDR3 spans 15 amino acids. With V trimmed by 3 bases and J by 1 base, 3 bases remained unmatched.

This clonotype was picked up a small number of times. This rearrangement joins TRBV12-3 or TRBV12-4 to TRBJ2-3; D unresolved. The V gene lost 2 bases and the J gene lost 4 bases, with 10 bases spanning the gap. The CDR3 runs 14 residues. This CDR3 is CASSLSRIPDTQYF. The DNA for the CDR3 is TGTGCCAGCAGTTTATCGAGGATACCAGATACGCAGTATTTT.

This clonotype was recorded at least ten times. This sequence joins TRBV12-3 or TRBV12-4 and TRBJ1-6; D ambiguous. The CDR3 is 17 residues long. V shed 6 bases and J shed 0 bases, with 15 bases lying between them. The CDR3 loop is CASSPFPRSSYNSPLHF. CDR3 coding DNA: TGTGCCAGCAGCCCCTTCCCCCGAAGCTCCTATAATTCACCCCTCCACTTT.

This clonotype was recorded many times. The chain recombines TRBV5-1 with TRBJ2-1, with 9 bases fitting TRBD2. The CDR3 covers 15 residues. The V and J ends lost 2 bases and 4 bases, in that order; junction bases with no gene match: 4. Germline CDR1 is SGHRS and CDR2 is YFSETQ. CDR3 region: CASSFKRGAYNEQFF. The CDR3 DNA is TGCGCCAGCAGCTTTAAGCGGGGGGCTTACAATGAGCAGTTCTTC.

The table lists this clonotype with many counts. The chain is built from TRBV11-3 and TRBJ2-1; TRBD2 matches at 8 bases. The CDR3 consists of 16 residues. Looked up from germline, CDR1 is SGHNT and CDR2 is YENEEA. V gave up 5 bases and J gave up 0 bases; unmatched junction bases: 6. CDR3 DNA sequence: TGTGCCAGCAGCGGGCTCACTAGCGGCTCCTACAATGAGCAGTTCTTC. Protein sequence: CASSGLTSGSYNEQFF.

This clonotype has ten or more counts. V gene TRBV10-1 combines with J gene TRBJ2-1; TRBD2 matches at 8 bases. The trim removed 1 base at V and 5 bases at J, leaving 4 bases unmatched. This CDR3 is built from 15 residues. Germline V gene sequence: CDR1 WNHNN, CDR2 SYGVQD (reference sequence). The CDR3 spells CASSELGTRNNEQFF. The CDR3 coding sequence is TGCGCCAGCAGTGAGTTAGGGACTAGAAACAATGAGCAGTTCTTC.

This clonotype has only a few counts. As DNA, the CDR3 is TGCGCCAGCAGCCAAGACGTAGCGGGGCACAATGAGCAGTTCTTC. Its protein is CASSQDVAGHNEQFF. V gene TRBV4-3 combines with J gene TRBJ2-1, with 8 nucleotides matching TRBD2. CDR3 size: 15 residues. J gave up 5 bases and V 0 bases, and 3 bases lay outside the gene matches. Germline V lookup: CDR1 LGHNA, CDR2 YSLEER.

This clonotype is medium-sized in the sample. The rearrangement joins TRBV29-1 to TRBJ1-1, with D perhaps matching TRBD1 (5 bases). The CDR3 loop spans 11 amino acids. Germline-derived CDR1 and CDR2 are SQVTM and ANQGSEA. The CDR3, as DNA: TGCAAAGGGGTTTCGAACACTGAAGCTTTCTTT. It codes for CKGVSNTEAFF.

This clonotype was recorded many times. The V and J genes are TRBV18 and TRBJ1-1; D is ambiguous. CDR1 and CDR2 from the germline V gene are KGHSH and LQKENI. V dropped 6 bases and J dropped 5 bases, with 19 bases sitting between them. CDR3 length: 15 amino acids. CDR3 in amino acids: CASSARDRERTEAFF. In DNA form, the CDR3 reads TGTGCCAGCTCTGCCCGGGATAGAGAAAGGACTGAAGCTTTCTTT.

This clonotype came up a few times. This sequence joins TRBV20-1 and TRBJ1-2, with TRBD1 identical over 9 bases. CDR3 length: 17 residues. CDR1 is DFQATT, CDR2 SNEGSKA, per germline (reference sequence). CDR3 sequence (DNA): TGCGCGGTCGTGGAAGTAACAGGGGGCCCAGGATACTATGGCTACACCTTC. Protein sequence: CAVVEVTGGPGYYGYTF.

This clonotype occurred many times. The chain joins TRBV5-1 to TRBJ1-5, with TRBD1 identical over 7 bases. With V trimmed by 0 bases and J by 5 bases, 2 bases remained unmatched. The CDR3 totals 14 residues. The germline CDR1 and CDR2 sequences are SGHRS and YFSETQ. CDR3 bases: TGCGCCAGCAGCTTGGGGCAGGGGGATCAGCCCCAGCATTTT. Its translation: CASSLGQGDQPQHF.

By its share, this clonotype is medium-sized. The genes are TRBV28 and TRBJ2-3; tentatively, D is TRBD2 (6 bases). The CDR3 runs to 17 residues. The germline CDR1 and CDR2 sequences are MDHEN and SYDVKM. The V end was cut by 7 bases, the J end by 1 base, with 21 bases between. The CDR3 sequence is CASTSGRGPRGTDTQYF. DNA for the CDR3: TGTGCCAGCACTTCTGGGCGGGGCCCCCGGGGCACAGATACGCAGTATTTT.

The table lists this clonotype with many counts. This chain uses TRBV4-3 with TRBJ2-2, with TRBD2 matching over 15 bases. This CDR3 comprises 14 residues. J gave up 8 bases and V 7 bases, and 2 bases lay outside the gene matches. Germline CDR1 is LGHNA and CDR2 is YSLEER. CDR3 in amino acids: CASTGLAGGGELFF. The CDR3 DNA reads TGCGCCAGCACGGGACTAGCGGGAGGTGGGGAGCTGTTTTTT.